These 16 T cell receptor beta chains share one sample of origin, sequenced in a study. TCRdb re-called the RT-PCR reads with MiXCR, one entry per CDR3 protein. Among hundreds of thousands of distinct CDR3 sequences listed, around 14% were seen once. The sequenced sample consisted of memory CD4+ T cells from blood. These receptor sequences come from a female donor in good health, serving as a healthy control.

This clonotype has only a few counts. CDR3 sequence reads: CASQRAGGPHEQYF. CDR3 DNA: TGTGCCAGCCAGAGAGCGGGAGGGCCCCACGAGCAGTACTTC. This chain uses TRBV27 with TRBJ2-7; TRBD2 matches at 10 bases. Germline assignment: CDR1 MNHEY and CDR2 SMNVEV (reference sequence). The CDR3 is made up of 14 amino acids. V trimming: 8 bases; J trimming: 5 bases; junction bases outside the gene matches: 9.

The rearrangement joins TRBV5-4 to TRBJ2-7; either TRBD1 or TRBD2 may fit D (5 bases each). Trimming removed 0 bases from V and 7 bases from J, with 11 bases in between. In germline, CDR1 is SGHNT, CDR2 YYREEE (reference sequence). The CDR3 loop spans 13 amino acids. The chain's CDR3 is CASSLDGTGEQYF. CDR3 in DNA: TGTGCCAGCAGCTTGGACGGGACGGGGGAGCAGTACTTC.

This clonotype was seen many times. The chain couples TRBV20-1 to TRBJ2-5; D remains unclear. The V end lost 3 bases, the J end lost 4 bases, and 15 bases lay between the germline ends. The CDR3 has 14 residues. Germline V lookup: CDR1 DFQATT, CDR2 SNEGSKA (reference sequence). Here the CDR3 reads CSASEWLGIETQYF. CDR3 DNA sequence: TGCAGTGCTAGTGAGTGGCTCGGAATAGAGACCCAGTACTTC.

This clonotype was counted ten times or more. This chain connects TRBV6-6 to TRBJ1-4, with D perhaps TRBD1 (5 bases). Per germline, CDR1 MNHNY and CDR2 SVGAGI (reference sequence). The CDR3 is made up of 16 amino acids. V lost 6 bases to trimming and J lost 0 bases, with 14 bases between them. The DNA of the CDR3 is TGTGCCAGCAGCTTGGGGGGTACATCAACTAATGAAAAACTGTTTTTT. Translated, it gives CASSLGGTSTNEKLFF.

The chain employs TRBV20-1 and TRBJ2-5; tentative D call: TRBD1 (6 bases). Germline lookup yields CDR1 DFQATT and CDR2 SNEGSKA (reference sequence). The CDR3 is 12 residues long. V was clipped by 2 bases and J by 4 bases, with 8 bases between them. CDR3 sequence (DNA): TGCAGTGCTAGACTAGGGGGAGAGACCCAGTACTTC. Encoded protein: CSARLGGETQYF.

The genes are TRBV5-1 and TRBJ1-4; no reliable D call. V lost 3 bases and J 0 bases, leaving 9 bases between the germline ends. The CDR3 is made up of 15 amino acids. In germline, CDR1 is SGHRS, CDR2 YFSETQ. CDR3 region: CASSSTVATNEKLFF. CDR3 bases: TGCGCCAGCAGCTCGACTGTTGCAACTAATGAAAAACTGTTTTTT.

This clonotype showed up many times. The chain links TRBV7-9 to TRBJ1-4, with D perhaps matching TRBD1 (5 bases). Germline V CDR1 and CDR2: SEHNR, FQNEAQ (reference sequence). The CDR3 has 14 residues. V was clipped by 5 bases and J by 5 bases, with 12 bases between them. The CDR3 is CASSQGAGNEKLFF. The DNA of the CDR3 is TGTGCCAGCAGCCAAGGGGCAGGGAATGAAAAACTGTTTTTT.

As concerns this clonotype: One end of the junction varies from germline; a read error may be responsible. This chain joins TRBV7-2 and TRBJ2-2; D possibly corresponds to TRBD1 (6 bases). This CDR3 spans 17 amino acids. CDR1 and CDR2 from the germline V gene are SGHTA and FQGNSA. This CDR3 reads CASSSFSGTSNAGELFF. The CDR3 region has the DNA TGTGCCAGCAGCTCTTTTTCCGGGACATCGAACGCCGGGGAGCTGTTTTTT.

This clonotype was seen a few times. The chain employs TRBV12-3 or TRBV12-4 and TRBJ2-3; 11 nucleotides match TRBD2. The CDR3 length is 15 residues. Unmatched junction bases numbered 8, after V lost 3 bases and J lost 9 bases. CDR3 in DNA: TGTGCCAGCAGTTTGAGGGTAACTAGCGGGGGAACGCAGTATTTT. Translated: CASSLRVTSGGTQYF.

CDR3 coding DNA: TGCGCCAGCAAACCGGGACTAGCGGTGAACAATGAGCAGTTCTTC. Its translation: CASKPGLAVNNEQFF. The rearrangement joins TRBV4-3 to TRBJ2-1; 11 positions match TRBD2. Germline V lookup: CDR1 LGHNA, CDR2 YSLEER. CDR3 length equals 15 residues. V lost 7 bases and J lost 5; bases outside the gene matches: 7.

V gene TRBV5-5 combines with J gene TRBJ2-5; D not resolved. V lost 3 bases and J 2 bases, leaving 11 bases between the germline ends. The CDR3 runs 14 residues. The germline V gene encodes CDR1 SGHKS and CDR2 YYEKEE (reference sequence). CDR3 nucleotide sequence: TGTGCCAGCAGCTCTGGTAGACCTCAAGAGACCCAGTACTTC. Amino acid sequence: CASSSGRPQETQYF. The full variable domain, with the rest looked up from reference TRBV5-5 and TRBJ2-5, is DAGVTQSPTHLIKTRGQQVTLRCSPISGHKSVSWYQQVLGQGPQFIFQYYEKEERGRGNFPDRFSARQFPNYSSELNVNALLLGDSALYLCASSSGRPQETQYFGPGTRLLVL.

There are many counts of this clonotype. One end of the junction varies from germline; a read error may be responsible. V usage is TRBV20-1 and J usage is TRBJ2-7, with TRBD2 matching over 8 bases. The CDR3 totals 12 residues. The germline V gene has CDR1 DFQATT and CDR2 SNEGSKA (reference sequence). In DNA form, the CDR3 reads TGCAGTTCTAGCGGGCCAACCTACGAGCAGTACTTC. Its protein is CSSSGPTYEQYF.

The V call is TRBV12-3 or TRBV12-4, the J call TRBJ2-1; 10 nucleotides line up with TRBD2. The CDR3 is 12 residues long. J lost 8 bases, V lost 9 bases, and 4 bases had no gene match. CDR3 region: CASSGGWYEQFF. The CDR3 bases are TGTGCCAGTAGCGGGGGGTGGTATGAGCAGTTCTTC.

The chain couples TRBV9 to TRBJ2-2; 9 bases line up with TRBD1. V gave up 0 bases and J gave up 6 bases; unmatched junction bases: 6. This CDR3 comprises 16 residues. Germline-derived CDR1 and CDR2 are SGDLS and YYNGEE. CDR3 sequence (DNA): TGTGCCAGCAGCGTAGGGGGACAGGGAGAGTCCGGGGAGCTGTTTTTT. As protein: CASSVGGQGESGELFF.

This clonotype was detected only a few times. This rearrangement joins TRBV27 to TRBJ2-7; 9 bases agree with TRBD2. With 2 bases clipped from V and 0 bases from J, the junction kept 2 bases outside the gene matches. In germline, CDR1 is MNHEY, CDR2 SMNVEV (reference sequence). The CDR3 extends over 15 amino acids. CDR3 coding DNA: TGTGCCAGCAGTTTAAGCGGGGGGCCCTCCTACGAGCAGTACTTC. Encoded protein: CASSLSGGPSYEQYF.

This chain joins TRBV7-9 and TRBJ2-7; D not resolved. V dropped 4 bases and J dropped 2 bases, with 12 bases sitting between them. This CDR3 comprises 14 residues. CDR1 SEHNR and CDR2 FQNEAQ come from the germline V gene (reference sequence). The CDR3, as DNA: TGTGCCAGCAGCTCTCGCGGAGCAACCTACGAGCAGTACTTC. Amino acid sequence: CASSSRGATYEQYF.